This T cell receptor (beta chain) was retrieved from a study of HIV-infected patients and healthy controls. This clonotype was seen only a few times. The antigen is undetermined. Antiretroviral therapy had run roughly three months, about 14 weeks, before follow-up blood collection. Whole blood was used without fractionation, so all unsorted peripheral T cells were included. V was pared by 4 bases and J by 5 bases, with 18 bases between. Germline lookup yields CDR1 SGHRS and CDR2 YFSETQ. This CDR3 is built from 15 residues. Findings of the study overall: HIV+ repertoires were severely depleted of MAIT alpha-chain CDR3s, unlike healthy controls. Compared with untreated HIV+ repertoires, healthy controls showed roughly threefold more distinct CDR3s and higher Shannon diversity.

Reverse transcription used approximately 500 ng RNA and constant-region primers for alpha and beta. Separate chain-specific third strand synthesis with multiplexing indices produced the alpha and beta libraries. All rearrangements within a chain used one primer pair; cDNA molecules carried barcodes. TCRdb reprocessed the 5' RACE reads with MiXCR, giving one entry per CDR3 protein. The repertoire consists of approximately 15,000 distinct CDR3 sequences, with roughly an eighth occurring once and the leading ten covering 40%. V gene TRBV5-1 combines with J gene TRBJ2-5; D tentatively reads TRBD1 or TRBD2 (7 bases each). This receptor was identified in an adult with HIV infection. The donor label of this sample is uncertain. The sequencing used blood, collected during antiretroviral therapy. The CDR3 loop is CASSETGAREETQYF. The DNA of the CDR3 is TGCGCCAGCAGCGAAACAGGGGCGCGGGAGGAGACCCAGTACTTC.